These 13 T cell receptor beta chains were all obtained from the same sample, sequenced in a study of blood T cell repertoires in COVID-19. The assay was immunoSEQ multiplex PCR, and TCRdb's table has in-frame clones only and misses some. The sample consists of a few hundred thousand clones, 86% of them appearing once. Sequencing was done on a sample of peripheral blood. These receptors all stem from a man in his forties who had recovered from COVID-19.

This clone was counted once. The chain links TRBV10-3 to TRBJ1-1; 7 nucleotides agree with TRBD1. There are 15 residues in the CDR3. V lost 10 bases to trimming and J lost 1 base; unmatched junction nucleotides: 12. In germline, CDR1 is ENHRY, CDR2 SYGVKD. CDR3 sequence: CATSHTTGPNTEAFF. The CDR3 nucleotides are TGTGCCACCTCCCACACGACAGGGCCGAACACTGAAGCTTTCTTT.

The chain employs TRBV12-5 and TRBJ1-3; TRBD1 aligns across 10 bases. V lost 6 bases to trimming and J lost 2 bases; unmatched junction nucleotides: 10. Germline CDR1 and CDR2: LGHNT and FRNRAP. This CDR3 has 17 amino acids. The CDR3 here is CASGPGTGEIPGNTIYF. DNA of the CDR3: TGTGCTAGTGGACCTGGGACAGGGGAGATTCCTGGAAACACCATATATTTT.

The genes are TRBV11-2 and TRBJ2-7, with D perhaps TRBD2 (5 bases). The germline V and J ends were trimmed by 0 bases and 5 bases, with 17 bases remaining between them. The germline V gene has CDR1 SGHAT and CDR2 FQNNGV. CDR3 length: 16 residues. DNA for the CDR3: TGTGCCAGCAGCTTAGATCTTGGACCCGCGGGCCACGAGCAGTACTTC. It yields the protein CASSLDLGPAGHEQYF.

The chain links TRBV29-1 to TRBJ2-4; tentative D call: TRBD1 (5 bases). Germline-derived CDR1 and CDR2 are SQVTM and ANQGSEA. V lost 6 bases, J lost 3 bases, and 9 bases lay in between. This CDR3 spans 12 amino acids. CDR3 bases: TGCAGCGTATTCGGACACAAAAACATTCAGTACTTC. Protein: CSVFGHKNIQYF.

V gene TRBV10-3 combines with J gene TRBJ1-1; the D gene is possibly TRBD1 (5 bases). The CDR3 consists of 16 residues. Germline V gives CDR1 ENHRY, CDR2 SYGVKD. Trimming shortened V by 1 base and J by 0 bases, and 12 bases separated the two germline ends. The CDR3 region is CAISEYGAGLNTEAFF. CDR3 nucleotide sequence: TGTGCCATCAGTGAGTACGGAGCGGGGCTGAACACTGAAGCTTTCTTT.

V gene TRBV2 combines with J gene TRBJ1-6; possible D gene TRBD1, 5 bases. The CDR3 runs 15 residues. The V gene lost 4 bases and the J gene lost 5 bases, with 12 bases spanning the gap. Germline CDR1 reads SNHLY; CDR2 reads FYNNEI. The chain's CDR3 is CASSGRAGNNSPLHF. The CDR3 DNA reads TGTGCCAGCAGTGGAAGGGCAGGGAATAATTCACCCCTCCACTTT.

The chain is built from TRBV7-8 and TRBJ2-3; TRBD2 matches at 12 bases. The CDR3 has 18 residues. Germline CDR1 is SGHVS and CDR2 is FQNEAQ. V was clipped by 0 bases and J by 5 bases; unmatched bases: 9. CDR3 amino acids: CASSLAFGLAGGRDTQYF. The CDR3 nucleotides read TGTGCCAGCAGCTTAGCCTTCGGGCTAGCGGGAGGGCGAGATACGCAGTATTTT. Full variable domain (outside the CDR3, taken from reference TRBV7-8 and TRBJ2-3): GAGVSQSPRYKVAKRGQDVALRCDPISGHVSLFWYQQALGQGPEFLTYFQNEAQLDKSGLPSDRFFAERPEGSVSTLKIQRTQQEDSAVYLCASSLAFGLAGGRDTQYFGPGTRLTVL.

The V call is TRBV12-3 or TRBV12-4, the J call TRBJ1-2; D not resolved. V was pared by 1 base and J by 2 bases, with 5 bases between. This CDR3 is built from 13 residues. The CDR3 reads CASSLVANYGYTF. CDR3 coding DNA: TGTGCCAGCAGTTTAGTCGCGAACTATGGCTACACCTTC.

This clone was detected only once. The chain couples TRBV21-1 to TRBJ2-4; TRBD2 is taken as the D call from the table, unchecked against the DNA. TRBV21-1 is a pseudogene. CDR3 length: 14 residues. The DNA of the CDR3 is TGTGCCAGCAGCAAAGGGTTTCGGACTTACATTCAGTACTTC. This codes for CASSKGFRTYIQYF.

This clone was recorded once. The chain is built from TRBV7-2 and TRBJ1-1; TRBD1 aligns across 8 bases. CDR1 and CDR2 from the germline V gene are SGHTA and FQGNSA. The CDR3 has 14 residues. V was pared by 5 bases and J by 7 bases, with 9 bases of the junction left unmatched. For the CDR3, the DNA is TGTGCCAGCAGCCTCCGGACAGGGAGAAATGAAGCTTTCTTT. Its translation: CASSLRTGRNEAFF.

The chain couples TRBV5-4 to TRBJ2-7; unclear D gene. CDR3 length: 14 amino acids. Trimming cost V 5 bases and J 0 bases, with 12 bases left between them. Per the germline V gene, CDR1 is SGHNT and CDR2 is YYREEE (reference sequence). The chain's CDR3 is CASRTTTSSYEQYF. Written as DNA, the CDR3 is TGTGCCAGCAGGACGACAACGAGCTCCTACGAGCAGTACTTC. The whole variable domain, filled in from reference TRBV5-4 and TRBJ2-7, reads ETGVTQSPTHLIKTRGQQVTLRCSSQSGHNTVSWYQQALGQGPQFIFQYYREEENGRGNFPPRFSGLQFPNYSSELNVNALELDDSALYLCASRTTTSSYEQYFGPGTRLTVT.

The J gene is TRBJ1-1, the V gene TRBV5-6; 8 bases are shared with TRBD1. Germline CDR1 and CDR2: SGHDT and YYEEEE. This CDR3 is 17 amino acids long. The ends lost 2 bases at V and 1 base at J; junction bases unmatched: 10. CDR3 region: CASSFFAQGARNTEAFF. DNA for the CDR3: TGTGCCAGCAGCTTTTTCGCCCAGGGGGCCAGGAACACTGAAGCTTTCTTT.

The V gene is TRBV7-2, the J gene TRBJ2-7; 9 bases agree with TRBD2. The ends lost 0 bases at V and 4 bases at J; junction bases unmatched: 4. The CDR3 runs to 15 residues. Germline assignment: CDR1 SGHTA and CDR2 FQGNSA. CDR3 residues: CASSLAVAGVYEQYF. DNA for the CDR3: TGTGCCAGCAGCTTAGCCGTAGCGGGGGTTTACGAGCAGTACTTC.